Shown below are 23 T cell receptor beta chains from a single sample sequenced in a study of shared clonotypes between healthy human individuals. The repertoire was sequenced with immunoSEQ multiplex PCR; TCRdb's copy has only in-frame clones and lacks some. Of about 520,000 clones listed, more than 65% are singletons. Sequencing was done on a sample of PBMCs. The receptor set was obtained from a woman between 40 and 50 years old in good health. Some clones in this sample may be carry-over from other donors' samples.

Regarding this clone: Only one base separates this from a far larger clonotype, so it likely reflects a read error. The chain's CDR3 is CASTRNSVATYEQYF. The CDR3, as DNA: TGTGCCAGCACCAGAAATAGCGTGGCAACCTACGAGCAGTACTTC. The chain employs TRBV6-1 and TRBJ2-7, with TRBD2 as a possible D gene (5 bases). The length of the CDR3 is 15 residues. V shed 7 bases and J shed 2 bases, with 18 bases lying between them. CDR1 and CDR2 from the germline V gene are MNHNS and SASEGT.

V usage is TRBV28 and J usage is TRBJ2-3; a possible D gene is TRBD2 (5 bases). Germline V gene lookup returns CDR1 MDHEN and CDR2 SYDVKM. The CDR3 has 14 amino acids. V was pared by 6 bases and J by 0 bases, with 10 bases between. CDR3 sequence (DNA): TGTGCCAGCAGCGTAGCGCCAAGCACAGATACGCAGTATTTT. It specifies CASSVAPSTDTQYF.

V and J are TRBV5-4 and TRBJ2-3; 7 bases align to TRBD2. V shed 4 bases and J 4 bases; nucleotides not matched to a gene: 9. Germline V gene data show CDR1 as SGHNT and CDR2 as YYREEE (reference sequence). The length of the CDR3 is 15 residues. The CDR3 here is CASSPRVGGADTQYF. CDR3 DNA: TGTGCCAGCAGCCCCCGGGTTGGGGGGGCAGATACGCAGTATTTT.

The V and J genes are TRBV5-1 and TRBJ2-3; the match to TRBD2 covers 13 bases. The CDR3 extends over 15 amino acids. Germline V gives CDR1 SGHRS, CDR2 YFSETQ. J was trimmed by 6 bases and V by 2 bases; bases with no gene match: 3. The CDR3 bases are TGCGCCAGCAGCTTAGGACTAGCGGGAGTGGATACGCAGTATTTT. Translated: CASSLGLAGVDTQYF.

The V gene is TRBV28, the J gene TRBJ2-5; TRBD2 matches at 13 bases. This CDR3 is 15 amino acids long. Germline-derived CDR1 and CDR2 are MDHEN and SYDVKM. V trimming: 5 bases; J trimming: 4 bases; junction bases outside the gene matches: 4. CDR3 nucleotides: TGTGCCAGCAGTACCCGGACTAGCGGGAGAGAGACCCAGTACTTC. This encodes CASSTRTSGRETQYF.

About this clone: A single base is all that separates this from a far larger clone, so a read error is likely. The chain joins TRBV30 to TRBJ1-5; D is possibly TRBD1 (5 bases). Germline V lookup: CDR1 GTSNPN, CDR2 SVGIG (reference sequence). The length of the CDR3 is 14 residues. The V gene lost 2 bases and the J gene lost 3 bases, with 11 bases spanning the gap. The CDR3 region is CAWSTGHNNQPQHF. The CDR3 DNA reads TGTGCCTGGAGTACTGGACATAACAATCAGCCCCAGCATTTT.

The chain combines TRBV28 with TRBJ2-7; 7 bases fit TRBD1. This CDR3 has 16 amino acids. Unmatched junction bases numbered 12, after V lost 6 bases and J lost 1 base. Germline CDR1 MDHEN, CDR2 SYDVKM. The CDR3 loop reads CASSLTGVSGSYEQYF. The DNA of the CDR3 is TGTGCCAGCAGCCTAACAGGGGTTTCTGGTTCCTACGAGCAGTACTTC.

Regarding this clone: The sample holds other DNA sequences that translate to the same CDR3. The genes are TRBV15 and TRBJ2-7; perhaps TRBD1 as D (5 bases). Trimming stripped 1 base from V and 0 bases from J, with 7 bases between. Germline loops: CDR1 LNHNV, CDR2 YYDKDF (reference sequence). This CDR3 region has 14 residues. The CDR3 loop reads CATSRGDSSYEQYF. The CDR3 DNA reads as TGTGCCACCAGCAGAGGTGACAGCTCCTACGAGCAGTACTTC.

As regards this clone: A far larger clone is off by one base, so a read error is likely. Other DNA sequences in this sample translate to the same CDR3. The chain combines TRBV27 with TRBJ2-2; D may be TRBD1 (6 bases). Germline V lookup: CDR1 MNHEY, CDR2 SMNVEV (reference sequence). There are 16 residues in the CDR3. The V end was cut by 5 bases, the J end by 3 bases, with 16 bases between. The chain's CDR3 is CASSKTGTQYTGELFF. In DNA form, the CDR3 reads TGTGCCAGCAGTAAAACAGGGACACAATACACCGGGGAGCTGTTTTTT.

The DNA of the CDR3 is TGCAGCGTAAGGACAGGGGGCGGTGAAAAACTGTTTTTT. It translates to CSVRTGGGEKLFF. The rearrangement uses TRBV29-1 and TRBJ1-4; 11 positions match TRBD1. CDR3 length: 13 amino acids. Per germline, CDR1 SQVTM and CDR2 ANQGSEA. Trimming removed 6 bases from V and 7 bases from J; junction bases left unmatched: 4.

The chain has TRBV7-3 and TRBJ2-7, with TRBD2 identical over 7 bases. The V gene's germline CDR1 is SGHTA and CDR2 FQGTGA. Trimming cost V 0 bases and J 2 bases; bases outside gene matches: 4. This CDR3 is 15 amino acids long. CDR3 sequence reads: CASSLTSGGAYEQYF. CDR3 DNA: TGTGCCAGCAGCTTAACTTCGGGAGGTGCCTACGAGCAGTACTTC.

This clone appeared a few times. The chain has TRBV5-6 and TRBJ1-2, with a tentative D call TRBD1 (6 bases). The V end lost 1 base, the J end lost 8 bases, and 12 bases lay between the germline ends. Germline values: CDR1 SGHDT, CDR2 YYEEEE. CDR3 length equals 13 residues. CDR3 region: CASSLSGVEGYTF. The DNA of the CDR3 is TGTGCCAGCAGCTTGTCAGGGGTGGAGGGCTACACCTTC.

The V and J genes are TRBV27 and TRBJ1-4; D unclear. Germline V gives CDR1 MNHEY, CDR2 SMNVEV (reference sequence). V gave up 4 bases and J gave up 3 bases, with 15 bases separating them. The CDR3 has 16 amino acids. Here the CDR3 reads CASSSYPTNSNEKLFF. In nucleotides, the CDR3 is TGTGCCAGCAGTTCGTACCCGACAAACTCTAATGAAAAACTGTTTTTT.

The rearrangement uses TRBV18 and TRBJ1-1, with 7 bases fitting TRBD1. The CDR3 sequence is 16 residues long. Trimming took 2 bases from V and 0 from J; bases not matched to a gene: 6. CDR1 is KGHSH, CDR2 LQKENI, per germline. CDR3 amino acids: CASSPWAGGMNTEAFF. CDR3 nucleotide sequence: TGTGCCAGCTCACCATGGGCAGGGGGGATGAACACTGAAGCTTTCTTT.

V gene TRBV19 combines with J gene TRBJ2-7; TRBD1 or TRBD2 may be the D gene (5 bases each). The CDR3 has 15 residues. Trimming removed 8 bases from V and 2 bases from J, with 19 bases in between. From germline, CDR1 is LNHDA and CDR2 SQIVND (reference sequence). The CDR3 loop reads CASASLGPATYEQYF. The DNA for the CDR3 is TGTGCCAGTGCTTCCTTGGGACCAGCGACCTACGAGCAGTACTTC. Based on the CDR3 plus reference TRBV19 and TRBJ2-7, the full variable domain is DGGITQSPKYLFRKEGQNVTLSCEQNLNHDAMYWYRQDPGQGLRLIYYSQIVNDFQKGDIAEGYSVSREKKESFPLTVTSAQKNPTAFYLCASASLGPATYEQYFGPGTRLTVT.

The V call is TRBV7-2, the J call TRBJ2-2, with TRBD2 matching 11 bases. The V segment lost 3 bases and the J segment 6 bases; nucleotides outside the gene matches: 3. This CDR3 has 15 amino acids. Germline CDR1 reads SGHTA; CDR2 reads FQGNSA. The CDR3 DNA follows: TGTGCCAGCAGCTTCTCACTAGCGGGAGCCGGGGAGCTGTTTTTT. Its protein product is CASSFSLAGAGELFF. Based on the CDR3 plus reference TRBV7-2 and TRBJ2-2, the full variable domain is GAGVSQSPSNKVTEKGKDVELRCDPISGHTALYWYRQSLGQGLEFLIYFQGNSAPDKSGLPSDRFSAERTGGSVSTLTIQRTQQEDSAVYLCASSFSLAGAGELFFGEGSRLTVL.

The chain combines TRBV28 with TRBJ2-1; D possibly corresponds to TRBD1 (6 bases). From germline, CDR1 is MDHEN and CDR2 SYDVKM. This CDR3 is 11 amino acids long. The CDR3: CVTGTVDEQFF. The CDR3, as DNA: TGTGTGACAGGAACAGTCGATGAGCAGTTCTTC. The variable domain in full, with the rest retrieved from reference TRBV28 and TRBJ2-1, is DVKVTQSSRYLVKRTGEKVFLECVQDMDHENMFWYRQDPGLGLRLIYFSYDVKMKEKGDIPEGYSVSREKKERFSLILESASTNQTSMYLCVTGTVDEQFFGPGTRLTVL.

Comments on this clone: This likely stems from a read error, as it lies one base from a far larger clone. The sample has other DNA sequences that encode this CDR3 too. The chain has TRBV5-6 and TRBJ1-1, with unresolved D. There are 15 residues in the CDR3. Germline V lookup: CDR1 SGHDT, CDR2 YYEEEE. CDR3: CASSWAFPGNTEALF. The CDR3 DNA reads TGTGCCAGCAGCTGGGCCTTCCCGGGCAACACTGAAGCTCTCTTT.

This clone has just a few counts. The rearrangement joins TRBV29-1 to TRBJ2-2, with D possibly being TRBD2 (5 bases). V gave up 0 bases and J gave up 6 bases, with 23 bases separating them. This CDR3 contains 18 residues. The germline V gene has CDR1 SQVTM and CDR2 ANQGSEA. The CDR3 here is CSVEDPLKSLVGAGELFF. The CDR3 bases are TGCAGCGTTGAAGACCCCTTAAAGTCACTAGTTGGTGCCGGGGAGCTGTTTTTT.

This clone was seen a single time. Other nucleotide sequences from this sample produce the same CDR3. The J gene is TRBJ2-1, the V gene TRBV7-3; TRBD2 aligns across 12 bases. The germline CDR1 and CDR2 sequences are SGHTA and FQGTGA. This CDR3 has 15 residues. V trimming: 4 bases; J trimming: 4 bases; junction bases outside the gene matches: 2. The CDR3 nucleotides are TGTGCCAGCAGCTCACTAGCGGGAGGATACAATGAGCAGTTCTTC. Translation gives CASSSLAGGYNEQFF.

The V gene is TRBV7-2, the J gene TRBJ1-3, with a weak D call TRBD1 (5 bases). V shed 5 bases and J shed 1 base, with 18 bases lying between them. This CDR3 has 17 amino acids. Germline loops: CDR1 SGHTA, CDR2 FQGNSA. The CDR3 region is CASSPRPRVVSGNTIYF. The DNA for the CDR3 is TGTGCCAGCAGCCCCCGGCCCAGGGTGGTTTCTGGAAACACCATATATTTT. The whole variable domain, filled in from reference TRBV7-2 and TRBJ1-3, reads GAGVSQSPSNKVTEKGKDVELRCDPISGHTALYWYRQSLGQGLEFLIYFQGNSAPDKSGLPSDRFSAERTGGSVSTLTIQRTQQEDSAVYLCASSPRPRVVSGNTIYFGEGSWLTVV.

The chain links TRBV29-1 to TRBJ1-2; TRBD1 matches at 7 bases. J was trimmed by 2 bases and V by 5 bases; bases with no gene match: 14. CDR3 length: 16 residues. Germline-derived CDR1 and CDR2 are SQVTM and ANQGSEA. CDR3 coding DNA: TGCAGCGTTTATGTCAGGAGGAGGGGGCGAAACTATGGCTACACCTTC. The encoded protein is CSVYVRRRGRNYGYTF.

The sample holds a few counts of this clone. J is TRBJ2-2 and V is TRBV5-1; tentatively, D is TRBD2 (5 bases). The CDR3 is 16 residues long. Trimming took 7 bases from V and 0 from J, leaving 16 bases between them. Per germline, CDR1 SGHRS and CDR2 YFSETQ. CDR3 bases: TGCGCCAGCCGACACCTTAGCGATTCGAACACCGGGGAGCTGTTTTTT. Amino acids: CASRHLSDSNTGELFF. Full variable domain (remainder filled in from reference TRBV5-1 and TRBJ2-2): KAGVTQTPRYLIKTRGQQVTLSCSPISGHRSVSWYQQTPGQGLQFLFEYFSETQRNKGNFPGRFSGRQFSNSRSEMNVSTLELGDSALYLCASRHLSDSNTGELFFGEGSRLTVL.